This T cell receptor (beta chain) was observed in a study of T cell clones after liver transplantation. Study details: Liver transplant recipients had immunosuppression withdrawal attempted within 2 years. TCRbeta sequencing after a pre-transplant mixed lymphocyte reaction identified graft-donor-reactive clones, later tracked in post-transplant blood.

Profiling relied on immunoSEQ multiplex PCR, and the TCRdb table lists in-frame clones only, not all of them. The table has more than 65,000 clones, roughly 80% seen once; the top ten hold approximately 0.8%. Germline V gives CDR1 KGHSH, CDR2 LQKENI. The CDR3 totals 14 residues. Sorting of unstimulated PBMCs yielded separate CD3+CD4+ and CD3+CD8+ fractions. This material consisted of CD4+ T cells from blood, taken 12 months after liver transplant. The chain is built from TRBV18 and TRBJ2-5, with TRBD1 matching 11 bases. The J call is in doubt because the DNA end fits TRBJ2-7 better. The clonotype comes from a human patient who received a liver transplant. Some T cells may be provided by the graft donor. CDR3 sequence: CASSPRTGGDEQYF. CDR3 DNA sequence: TGTGCCAGCTCACCAAGGACAGGGGGCGACGAGCAGTACTTC.